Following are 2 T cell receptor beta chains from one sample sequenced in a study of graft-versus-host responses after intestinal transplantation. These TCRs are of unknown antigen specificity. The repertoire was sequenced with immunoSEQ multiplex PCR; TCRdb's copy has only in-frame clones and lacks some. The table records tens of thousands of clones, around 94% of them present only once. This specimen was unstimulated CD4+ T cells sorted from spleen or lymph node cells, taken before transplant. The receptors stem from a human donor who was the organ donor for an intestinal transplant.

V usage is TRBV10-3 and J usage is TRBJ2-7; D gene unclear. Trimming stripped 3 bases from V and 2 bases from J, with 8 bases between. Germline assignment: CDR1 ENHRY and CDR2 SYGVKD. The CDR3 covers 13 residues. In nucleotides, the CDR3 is TGTGCCATCAGTGATTTGTCTACCTACGAGCAGTACTTC. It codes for CAISDLSTYEQYF.

CDR3 nucleotide sequence: TGTGCCAGCAGCTCGCGACTAGCGGGTTCCTCCTACGAGCAGTACTTC. Protein: CASSSRLAGSSYEQYF. The chain couples TRBV7-2 to TRBJ2-7; TRBD2 matches at 10 bases. The J segment lost 0 bases and the V segment lost 4 bases, leaving 6 bases of the junction unmatched. Per germline, CDR1 SGHTA and CDR2 FQGNSA. The length of the CDR3 is 16 residues.